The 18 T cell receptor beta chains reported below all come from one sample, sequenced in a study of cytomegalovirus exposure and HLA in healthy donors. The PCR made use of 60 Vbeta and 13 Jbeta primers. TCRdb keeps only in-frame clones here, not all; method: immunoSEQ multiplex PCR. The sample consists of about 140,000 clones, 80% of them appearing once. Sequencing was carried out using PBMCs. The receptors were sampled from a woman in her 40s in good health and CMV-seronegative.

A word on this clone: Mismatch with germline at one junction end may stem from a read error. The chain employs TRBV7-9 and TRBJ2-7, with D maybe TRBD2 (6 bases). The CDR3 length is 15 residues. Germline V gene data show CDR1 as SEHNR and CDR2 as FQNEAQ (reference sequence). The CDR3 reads CSSSPYQLATVGQYF. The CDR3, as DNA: TGTTCCAGCAGCCCATACCAACTAGCTACAGTCGGGCAGTACTTC.

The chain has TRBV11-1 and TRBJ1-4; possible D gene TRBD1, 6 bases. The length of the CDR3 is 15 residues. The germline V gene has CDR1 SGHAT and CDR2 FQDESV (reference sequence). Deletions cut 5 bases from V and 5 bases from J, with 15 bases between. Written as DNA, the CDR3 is TGTGCCAGCAGCCCTCCCGGGACAAGAAATGAAAAACTGTTTTTT. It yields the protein CASSPPGTRNEKLFF.

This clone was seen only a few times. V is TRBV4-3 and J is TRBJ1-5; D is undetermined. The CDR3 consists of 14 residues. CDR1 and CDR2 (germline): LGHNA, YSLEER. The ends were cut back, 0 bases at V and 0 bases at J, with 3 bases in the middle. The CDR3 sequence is CASSQDHSNQPQHF. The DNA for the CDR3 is TGCGCCAGCAGCCAAGATCATAGCAATCAGCCCCAGCATTTT.

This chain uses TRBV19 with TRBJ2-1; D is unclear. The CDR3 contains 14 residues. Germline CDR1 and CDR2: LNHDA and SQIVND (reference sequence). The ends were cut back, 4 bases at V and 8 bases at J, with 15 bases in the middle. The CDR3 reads CASSKSSLGDEQFF. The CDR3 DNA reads TGTGCCAGTAGTAAGTCCTCCCTGGGCGATGAGCAGTTCTTC.

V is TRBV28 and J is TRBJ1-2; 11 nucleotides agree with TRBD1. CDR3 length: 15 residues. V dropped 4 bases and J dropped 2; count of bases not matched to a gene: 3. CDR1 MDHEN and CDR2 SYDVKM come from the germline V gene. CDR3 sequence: CASSWGQGGNYGYTF. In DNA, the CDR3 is TGTGCCAGCAGTTGGGGACAGGGGGGAAACTATGGCTACACCTTC.

CDR3 coding DNA: TGTGCCAGCAGCCTCAGGGCCCAGGGGGCGGGCACCGGGGAGCTGTTTTTT. Translated, it gives CASSLRAQGAGTGELFF. The V and J genes are TRBV11-2 and TRBJ2-2; 8 positions agree with TRBD1. The germline V gene encodes CDR1 SGHAT and CDR2 FQNNGV. J gave up 4 bases and V 5 bases, and 12 bases lay outside the gene matches. The CDR3 totals 17 residues.

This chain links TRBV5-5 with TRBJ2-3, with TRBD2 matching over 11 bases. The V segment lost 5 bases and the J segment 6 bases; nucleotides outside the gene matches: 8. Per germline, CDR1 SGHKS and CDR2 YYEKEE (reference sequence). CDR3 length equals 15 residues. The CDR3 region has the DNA TGTGCCAGCAGTCTCGGACTAGCGGGTGCCGATACGCAGTATTTT. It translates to CASSLGLAGADTQYF.

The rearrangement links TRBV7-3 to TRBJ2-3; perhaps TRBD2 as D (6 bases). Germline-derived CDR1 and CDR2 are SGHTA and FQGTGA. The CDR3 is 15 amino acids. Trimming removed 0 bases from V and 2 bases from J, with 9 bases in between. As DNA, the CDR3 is TGTGCCAGCAGCTTAACCGGGGGTCTCACAGATACGCAGTATTTT. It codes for CASSLTGGLTDTQYF.

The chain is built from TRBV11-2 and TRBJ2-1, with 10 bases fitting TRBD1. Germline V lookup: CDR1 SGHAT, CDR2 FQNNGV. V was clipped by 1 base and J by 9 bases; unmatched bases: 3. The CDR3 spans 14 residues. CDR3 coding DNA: TGTGCCAGCAGCTTAGGGACAGGGGGGGCTGAGCAGTTCTTC. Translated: CASSLGTGGAEQFF.

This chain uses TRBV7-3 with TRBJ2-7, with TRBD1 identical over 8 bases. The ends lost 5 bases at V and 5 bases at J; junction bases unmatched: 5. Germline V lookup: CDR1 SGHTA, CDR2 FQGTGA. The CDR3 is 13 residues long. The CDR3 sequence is CASSLGQGHEQYF. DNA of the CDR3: TGTGCCAGCAGCCTAGGACAGGGCCACGAGCAGTACTTC.

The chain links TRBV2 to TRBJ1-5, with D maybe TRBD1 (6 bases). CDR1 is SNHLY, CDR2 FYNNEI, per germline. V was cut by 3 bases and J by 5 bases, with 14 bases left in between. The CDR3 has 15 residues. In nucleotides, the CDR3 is TGTGCCAGCAGTGATGCGGGGGGCCTATATCAGCCCCAGCATTTT. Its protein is CASSDAGGLYQPQHF.

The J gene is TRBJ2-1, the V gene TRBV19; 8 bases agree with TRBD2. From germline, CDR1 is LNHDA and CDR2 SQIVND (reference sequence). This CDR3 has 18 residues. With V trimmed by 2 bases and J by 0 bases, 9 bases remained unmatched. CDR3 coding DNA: TGTGCCAGTAGTATAAGAGCGGGAGCTACCAGCTCCTACAATGAGCAGTTCTTC. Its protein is CASSIRAGATSSYNEQFF. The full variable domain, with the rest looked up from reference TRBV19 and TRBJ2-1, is DGGITQSPKYLFRKEGQNVTLSCEQNLNHDAMYWYRQDPGQGLRLIYYSQIVNDFQKGDIAEGYSVSREKKESFPLTVTSAQKNPTAFYLCASSIRAGATSSYNEQFFGPGTRLTVL.

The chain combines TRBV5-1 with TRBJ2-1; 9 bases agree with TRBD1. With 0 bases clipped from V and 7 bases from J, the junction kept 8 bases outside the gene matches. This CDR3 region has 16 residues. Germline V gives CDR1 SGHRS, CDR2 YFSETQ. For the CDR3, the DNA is TGCGCCAGCAGCTTGGCCGGGACAGGGAGCGGTAATGAGCAGTTCTTC. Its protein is CASSLAGTGSGNEQFF.

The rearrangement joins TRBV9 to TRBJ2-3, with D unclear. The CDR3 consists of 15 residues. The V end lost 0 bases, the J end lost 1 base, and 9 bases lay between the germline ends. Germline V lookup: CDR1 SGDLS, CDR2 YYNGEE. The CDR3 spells CASSVARQGTDTQYF. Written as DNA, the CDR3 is TGTGCCAGCAGCGTAGCTCGGCAGGGCACAGATACGCAGTATTTT.

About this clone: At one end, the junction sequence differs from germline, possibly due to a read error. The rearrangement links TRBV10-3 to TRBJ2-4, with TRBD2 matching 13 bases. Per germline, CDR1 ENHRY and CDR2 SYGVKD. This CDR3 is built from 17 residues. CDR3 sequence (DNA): TGTGCCATCAGTGGCGGGACTAGCGGGGTTGCCAAAAACAGTCAGTACTTC. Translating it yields CAISGGTSGVAKNSQYF.

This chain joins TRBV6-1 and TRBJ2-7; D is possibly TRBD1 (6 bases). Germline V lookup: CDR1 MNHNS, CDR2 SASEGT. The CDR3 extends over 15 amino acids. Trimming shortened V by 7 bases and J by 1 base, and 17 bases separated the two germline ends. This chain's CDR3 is CASNGRGWGSYEQYF. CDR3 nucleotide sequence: TGTGCCAGCAACGGCAGGGGATGGGGATCCTACGAGCAGTACTTC.

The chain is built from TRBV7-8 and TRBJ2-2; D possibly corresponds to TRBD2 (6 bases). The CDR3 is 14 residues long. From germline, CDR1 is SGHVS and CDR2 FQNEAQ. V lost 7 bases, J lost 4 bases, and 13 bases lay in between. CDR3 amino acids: CASTPGGFTGELFF. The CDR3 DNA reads TGTGCCAGCACCCCCGGGGGTTTCACCGGGGAGCTGTTTTTT.

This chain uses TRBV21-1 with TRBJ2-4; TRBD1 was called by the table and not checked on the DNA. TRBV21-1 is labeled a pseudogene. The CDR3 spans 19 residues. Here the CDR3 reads CASSKGGQGSKLAKNIQYF. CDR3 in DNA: TGTGCCAGCAGCAAAGGGGGACAGGGGTCGAAACTAGCCAAAAACATTCAGTACTTC.